The clone carrying this T cell receptor (beta chain) occurred a few times. This entry is derived from a study of T cell changes during pregnancy in multiple sclerosis. TCRdb's table, derived via immunoSEQ multiplex PCR, lists solely in-frame clones and lacks some. The profile shows roughly 42,000 clones, 88% of them singletons. The receptor comes from a female donor with multiple sclerosis, enrolled in a pregnancy study. Sequenced here: CD4+ T cells from peripheral blood mononuclear cells, sampled in the second trimester of pregnancy.

CDR3 sequence (DNA): TGTGCCATCAGCAGGGTAAACATGAACACTGAAGCTTTCTTT. It codes for CAISRVNMNTEAFF. This chain uses TRBV10-3 with TRBJ1-1; maybe TRBD1 (5 bases). The germline CDR1 and CDR2 sequences are ENHRY and SYGVKD. V was clipped by 6 bases and J by 0 bases, with 11 bases between them. This CDR3 contains 14 residues.